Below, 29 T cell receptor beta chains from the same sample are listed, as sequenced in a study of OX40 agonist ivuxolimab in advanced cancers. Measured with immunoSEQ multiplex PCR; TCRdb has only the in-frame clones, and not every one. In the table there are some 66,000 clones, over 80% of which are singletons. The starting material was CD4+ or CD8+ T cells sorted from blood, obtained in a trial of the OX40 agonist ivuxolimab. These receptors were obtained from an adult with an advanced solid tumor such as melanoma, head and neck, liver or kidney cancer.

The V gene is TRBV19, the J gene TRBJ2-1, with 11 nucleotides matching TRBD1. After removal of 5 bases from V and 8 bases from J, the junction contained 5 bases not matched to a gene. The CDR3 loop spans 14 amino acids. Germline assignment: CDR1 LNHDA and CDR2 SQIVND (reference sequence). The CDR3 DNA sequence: TGTGCCAGTAGTCGGACAGGGGGCGTGCATGAGCAGTTCTTC. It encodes CASSRTGGVHEQFF.

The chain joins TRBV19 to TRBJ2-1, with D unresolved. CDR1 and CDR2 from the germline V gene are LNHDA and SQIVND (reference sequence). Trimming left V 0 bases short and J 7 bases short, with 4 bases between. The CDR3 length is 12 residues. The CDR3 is CASSIEGNEQFF. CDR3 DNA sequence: TGTGCCAGTAGTATAGAAGGGAATGAGCAGTTCTTC.

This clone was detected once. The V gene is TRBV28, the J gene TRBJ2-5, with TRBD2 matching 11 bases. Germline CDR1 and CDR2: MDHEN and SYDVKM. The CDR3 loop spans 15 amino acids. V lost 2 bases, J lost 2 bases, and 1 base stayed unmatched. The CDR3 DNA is TGTGCCAGCAGTTTAGGGACTAGCGGACAAGAGACCCAGTACTTC. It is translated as CASSLGTSGQETQYF.

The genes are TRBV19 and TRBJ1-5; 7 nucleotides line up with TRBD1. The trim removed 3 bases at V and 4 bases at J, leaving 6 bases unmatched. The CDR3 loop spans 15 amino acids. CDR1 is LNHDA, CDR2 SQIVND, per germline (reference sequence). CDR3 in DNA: TGTGCCAGTAGTATCGGGCAGGGGGTAAATCAGCCCCAGCATTTT. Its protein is CASSIGQGVNQPQHF.

The CDR3 region has the DNA TGTGCCAGCAGCCCCCCCCTTTTGGTAGCGGGCGCAGATACGCAGTATTTT. This encodes CASSPPLLVAGADTQYF. The gene calls are TRBV11-2 and TRBJ2-3; 7 positions agree with TRBD2. J lost 4 bases, V lost 5 bases, and 15 bases had no gene match. This CDR3 is 17 amino acids long. In germline, CDR1 is SGHAT, CDR2 FQNNGV. The whole variable domain, filled in from reference TRBV11-2 and TRBJ2-3, reads EAGVAQSPRYKIIEKRQSVAFWCNPISGHATLYWYQQILGQGPKLLIQFQNNGVVDDSQLPKDRFSAERLKGVDSTLKIQPAKLEDSAVYLCASSPPLLVAGADTQYFGPGTRLTVL.

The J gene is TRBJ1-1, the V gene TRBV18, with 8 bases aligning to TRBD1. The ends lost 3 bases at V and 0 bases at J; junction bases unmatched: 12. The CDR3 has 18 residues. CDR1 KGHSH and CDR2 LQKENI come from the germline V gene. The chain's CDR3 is CASSPELQGVGMNTEAFF. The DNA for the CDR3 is TGTGCCAGCTCACCGGAGTTACAGGGGGTGGGGATGAACACTGAAGCTTTCTTT.

CDR3 bases: TGTGCCAGCAGCTTAACCGCAGATACGCAGTATTTT. Protein sequence: CASSLTADTQYF. The chain joins TRBV11-3 to TRBJ2-3; no definite D call. There are 12 residues in the CDR3. Trimming took 2 bases from V and 4 from J, leaving 4 bases between them. The germline V gene has CDR1 SGHNT and CDR2 YENEEA. Full variable domain (outside the CDR3, taken from reference TRBV11-3 and TRBJ2-3): EAGVVQSPRYKIIEKKQPVAFWCNPISGHNTLYWYLQNLGQGPELLIRYENEEAVDDSQLPKDRFSAERLKGVDSTLKIQPAELGDSAVYLCASSLTADTQYFGPGTRLTVL.

Here the CDR3 reads CASSIIGSKQYF. Written as DNA, the CDR3 is TGTGCCAGTAGTATAATAGGTTCTAAGCAGTATTTT. The chain joins TRBV19 to TRBJ2-3; unclear D gene. Germline CDR1 LNHDA, CDR2 SQIVND (reference sequence). The V end was cut by 2 bases, the J end by 11 bases, with 11 bases between. The CDR3 is 12 residues long.

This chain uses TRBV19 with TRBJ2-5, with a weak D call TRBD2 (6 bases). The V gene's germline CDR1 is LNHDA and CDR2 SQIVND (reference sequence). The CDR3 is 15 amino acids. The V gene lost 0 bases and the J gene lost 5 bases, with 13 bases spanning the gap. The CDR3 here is CASSIDRRGSETQYF. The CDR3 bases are TGTGCCAGTAGTATAGATCGTCGGGGGTCGGAGACCCAGTACTTC.

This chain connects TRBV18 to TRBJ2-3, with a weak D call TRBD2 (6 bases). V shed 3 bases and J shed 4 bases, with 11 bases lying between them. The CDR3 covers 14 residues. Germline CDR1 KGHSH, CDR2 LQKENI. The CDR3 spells CASSPRRDSDTQYF. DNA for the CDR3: TGTGCCAGCTCACCTCGCCGGGACTCAGATACGCAGTATTTT.

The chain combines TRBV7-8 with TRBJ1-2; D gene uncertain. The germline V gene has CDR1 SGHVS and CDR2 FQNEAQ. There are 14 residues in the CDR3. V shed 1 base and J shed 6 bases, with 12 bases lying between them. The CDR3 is CASSLDFGTDGYTF. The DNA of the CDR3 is TGTGCCAGCAGCTTAGATTTTGGAACAGATGGCTACACCTTC.

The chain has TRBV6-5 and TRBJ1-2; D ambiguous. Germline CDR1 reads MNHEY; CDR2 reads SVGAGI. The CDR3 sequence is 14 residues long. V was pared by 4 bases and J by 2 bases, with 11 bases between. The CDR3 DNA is TGTGCCAGCAGTTCCTTGACACGAAACTATGGCTACACCTTC. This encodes CASSSLTRNYGYTF.

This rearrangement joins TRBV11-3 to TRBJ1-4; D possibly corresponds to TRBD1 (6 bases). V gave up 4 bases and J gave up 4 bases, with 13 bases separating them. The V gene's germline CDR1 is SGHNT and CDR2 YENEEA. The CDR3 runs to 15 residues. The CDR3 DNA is TGTGCCAGCAGCTCCCGTACAGGGATTAATGAAAAACTGTTTTTT. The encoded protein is CASSSRTGINEKLFF. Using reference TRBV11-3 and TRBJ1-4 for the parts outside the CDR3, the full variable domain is EAGVVQSPRYKIIEKKQPVAFWCNPISGHNTLYWYLQNLGQGPELLIRYENEEAVDDSQLPKDRFSAERLKGVDSTLKIQPAELGDSAVYLCASSSRTGINEKLFFGSGTQLSVL.

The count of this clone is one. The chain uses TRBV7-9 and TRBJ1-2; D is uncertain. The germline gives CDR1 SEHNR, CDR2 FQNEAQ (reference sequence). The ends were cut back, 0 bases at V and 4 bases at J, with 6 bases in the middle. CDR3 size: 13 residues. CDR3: CASSLATVYGYTF. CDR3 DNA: TGTGCCAGCAGCTTAGCGACGGTCTATGGCTACACCTTC.

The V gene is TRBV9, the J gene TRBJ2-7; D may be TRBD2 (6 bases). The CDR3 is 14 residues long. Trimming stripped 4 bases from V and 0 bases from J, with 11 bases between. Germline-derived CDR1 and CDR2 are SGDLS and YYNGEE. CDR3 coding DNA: TGTGCCAGCAGCACGGGGGTTTCCTCCTACGAGCAGTACTTC. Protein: CASSTGVSSYEQYF. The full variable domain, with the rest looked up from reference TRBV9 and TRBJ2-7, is DSGVTQTPKHLITATGQRVTLRCSPRSGDLSVYWYQQSLDQGLQFLIQYYNGEERAKGNILERFSAQQFPDLHSELNLSSLELGDSALYFCASSTGVSSYEQYFGPGTRLTVT.

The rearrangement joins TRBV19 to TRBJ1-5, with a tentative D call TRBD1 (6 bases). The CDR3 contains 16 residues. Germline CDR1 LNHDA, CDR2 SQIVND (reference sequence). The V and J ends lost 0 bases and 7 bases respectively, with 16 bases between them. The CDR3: CASSIDRSGGRQPQHF. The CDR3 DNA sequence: TGTGCCAGTAGTATAGATCGGAGTGGGGGCAGGCAGCCCCAGCATTTT.

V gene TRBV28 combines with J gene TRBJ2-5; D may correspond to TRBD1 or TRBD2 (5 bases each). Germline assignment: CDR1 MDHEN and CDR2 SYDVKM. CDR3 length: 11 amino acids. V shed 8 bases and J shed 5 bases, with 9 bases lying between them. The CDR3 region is CASGTQETQYF. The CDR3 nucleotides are TGTGCCAGCGGGACCCAGGAGACCCAGTACTTC.

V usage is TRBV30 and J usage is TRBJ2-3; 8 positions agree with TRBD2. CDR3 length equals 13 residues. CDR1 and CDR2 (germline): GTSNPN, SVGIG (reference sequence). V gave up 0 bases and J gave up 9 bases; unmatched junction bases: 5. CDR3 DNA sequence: TGTGCCTGGAGTGTAGCGGGAGAGGCGACGCAGTATTTT. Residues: CAWSVAGEATQYF. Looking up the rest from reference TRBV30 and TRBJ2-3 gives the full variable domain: SQTIHQWPATLVQPVGSPLSLECTVEGTSNPNLYWYRQAAGRGLQLLFYSVGIGQISSEVPQNLSASRPQDRQFILSSKKLLLSDSGFYLCAWSVAGEATQYFGPGTRLTVL.

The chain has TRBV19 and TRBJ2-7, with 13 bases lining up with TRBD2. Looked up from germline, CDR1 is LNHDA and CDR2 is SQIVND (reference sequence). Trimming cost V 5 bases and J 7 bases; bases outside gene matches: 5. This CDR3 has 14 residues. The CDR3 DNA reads TGTGCCAGTAGTGGGACTAGCGGGATTGGGGAGCAGTACTTC. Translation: CASSGTSGIGEQYF.

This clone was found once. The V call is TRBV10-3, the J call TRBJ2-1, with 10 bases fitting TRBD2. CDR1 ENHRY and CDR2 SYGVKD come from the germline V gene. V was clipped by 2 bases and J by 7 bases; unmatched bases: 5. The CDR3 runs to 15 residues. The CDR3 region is CAISERTSGINEQFF. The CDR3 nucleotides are TGTGCCATCAGTGAGAGAACTAGCGGGATAAATGAGCAGTTCTTC.

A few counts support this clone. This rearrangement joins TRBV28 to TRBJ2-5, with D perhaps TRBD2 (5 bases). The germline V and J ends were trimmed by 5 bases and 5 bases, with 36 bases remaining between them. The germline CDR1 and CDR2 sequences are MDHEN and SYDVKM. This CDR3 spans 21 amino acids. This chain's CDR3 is CASSIWGFRDTNTRTGETQYF. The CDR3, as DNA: TGTGCCAGCAGTATTTGGGGATTCCGTGATACTAACACCCGTACGGGGGAGACCCAGTACTTC.

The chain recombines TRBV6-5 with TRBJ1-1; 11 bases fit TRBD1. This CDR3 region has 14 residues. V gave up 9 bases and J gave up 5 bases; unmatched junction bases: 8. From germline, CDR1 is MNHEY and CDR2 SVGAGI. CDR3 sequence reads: CASRDRGSRTEAFF. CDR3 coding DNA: TGTGCCAGTAGGGACAGGGGGAGTAGGACTGAAGCTTTCTTT.

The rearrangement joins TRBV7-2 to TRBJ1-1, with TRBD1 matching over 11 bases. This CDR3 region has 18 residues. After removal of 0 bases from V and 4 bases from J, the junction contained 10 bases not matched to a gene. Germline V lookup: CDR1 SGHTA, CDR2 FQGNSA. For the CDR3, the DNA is TGTGCCAGCAGCTTAGCAGGACAGGGGGCGCTACTTGCCACTGAAGCTTTCTTT. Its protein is CASSLAGQGALLATEAFF.

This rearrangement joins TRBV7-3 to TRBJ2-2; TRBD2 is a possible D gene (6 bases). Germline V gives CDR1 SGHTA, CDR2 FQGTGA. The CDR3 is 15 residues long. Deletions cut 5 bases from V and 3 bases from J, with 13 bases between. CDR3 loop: CASSQGGAHTGELFF. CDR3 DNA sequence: TGTGCCAGCAGCCAGGGCGGGGCCCACACCGGGGAGCTGTTTTTT. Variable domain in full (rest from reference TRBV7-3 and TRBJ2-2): GAGVSQTPSNKVTEKGKYVELRCDPISGHTALYWYRQSLGQGPEFLIYFQGTGAADDSGLPNDRFFAVRPEGSVSTLKIQRTERGDSAVYLCASSQGGAHTGELFFGEGSRLTVL.

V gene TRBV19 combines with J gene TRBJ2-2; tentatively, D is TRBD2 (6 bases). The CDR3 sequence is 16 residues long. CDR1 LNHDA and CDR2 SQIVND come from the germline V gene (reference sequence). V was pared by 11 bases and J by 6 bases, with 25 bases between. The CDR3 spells CASSSGSSLVPGELFF. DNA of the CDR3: TGTGCCTCTTCGTCCGGGAGCTCTCTTGTCCCCGGGGAGCTGTTTTTT.

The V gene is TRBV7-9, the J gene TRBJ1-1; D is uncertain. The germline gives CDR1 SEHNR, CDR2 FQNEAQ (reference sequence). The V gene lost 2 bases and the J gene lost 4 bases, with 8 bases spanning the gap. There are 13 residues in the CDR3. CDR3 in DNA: TGTGCCAGCAGCTTAAGTCTGGCCACTGAAGCTTTCTTT. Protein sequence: CASSLSLATEAFF.

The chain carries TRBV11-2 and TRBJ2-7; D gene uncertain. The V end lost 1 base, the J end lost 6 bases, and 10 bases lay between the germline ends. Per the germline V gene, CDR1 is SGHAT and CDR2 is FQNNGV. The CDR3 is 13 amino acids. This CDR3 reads CASSLVAGAEQYF. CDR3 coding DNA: TGTGCCAGCAGCTTAGTCGCTGGCGCCGAGCAGTACTTC.

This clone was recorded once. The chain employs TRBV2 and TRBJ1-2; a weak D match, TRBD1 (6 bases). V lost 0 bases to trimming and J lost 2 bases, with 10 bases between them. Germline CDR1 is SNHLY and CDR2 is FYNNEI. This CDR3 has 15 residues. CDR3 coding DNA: TGTGCCAGCAGTGAAGCGCTGGGGGCGAACTATGGCTACACCTTC. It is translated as CASSEALGANYGYTF.

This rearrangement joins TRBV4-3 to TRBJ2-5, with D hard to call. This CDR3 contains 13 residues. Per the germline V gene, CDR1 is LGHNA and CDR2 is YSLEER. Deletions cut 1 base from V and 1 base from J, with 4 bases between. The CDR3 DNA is TGCGCCAGCAGCCAAGCTATCCAAGAGACCCAGTACTTC. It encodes CASSQAIQETQYF.